These 11 T cell receptor beta chains were all obtained from the same sample, sequenced in a study of blood T cells in healthy people across ages. Alongside a J-beta primer mix, a sample-barcoded 5' primer served in a second PCR lasting about 7 to 11 cycles. TCRdb redid the calling of the 5' RACE reads with MiXCR, one entry per CDR3 protein. Seen here are roughly 1,700,000 distinct CDR3 sequences, 28% observed once, and the top ten hold 7.7%. The sequencing input was blood. The receptors come from a woman younger than 45 in good health.

This clonotype was picked up a small number of times. This sequence joins TRBV7-2 and TRBJ2-2; 9 bases are shared with TRBD2. In germline, CDR1 is SGHTA, CDR2 FQGNSA. V lost 5 bases to trimming and J lost 4 bases; unmatched junction nucleotides: 11. The CDR3 is made up of 17 amino acids. The CDR3 sequence: CASSARGAGGRTGELFF. The CDR3 DNA sequence: TGTGCCAGCAGCGCCAGAGGAGCGGGGGGCCGCACCGGGGAGCTGTTTTTT. Based on the CDR3 plus reference TRBV7-2 and TRBJ2-2, the full variable domain is GAGVSQSPSNKVTEKGKDVELRCDPISGHTALYWYRQSLGQGLEFLIYFQGNSAPDKSGLPSDRFSAERTGGSVSTLTIQRTQQEDSAVYLCASSARGAGGRTGELFFGEGSRLTVL.

For this clonotype: A much larger clone differs by one base, so this may be a read error. The rearrangement joins TRBV7-3 to TRBJ2-4, with D perhaps being TRBD1 or TRBD2 (5 bases each). The germline gives CDR1 SGHTA, CDR2 FQGTGA. V lost 4 bases and J 13 bases, leaving 26 bases between the germline ends. The CDR3 loop spans 16 amino acids. The CDR3 sequence: CASSSGKGFSYNEQYF. For the CDR3, the DNA is TGTGCCAGCAGCTCCGGGAAGGGGTTCTCCTACAATGAGCAGTACTTC.

There are many counts of this clonotype. The chain carries TRBV5-1 and TRBJ2-5; TRBD1 might be the D (5 bases). The CDR3 is 14 residues long. In germline, CDR1 is SGHRS, CDR2 YFSETQ. The V end lost 1 base, the J end lost 4 bases, and 11 bases lay between the germline ends. DNA for the CDR3: TGCGCCAGCAGCTTGACGCGGCAGGGAGAGACCCAGTACTTC. Protein product: CASSLTRQGETQYF.

This clonotype was counted only a few times. The V gene is TRBV3-1, the J gene TRBJ2-3; no firm D call. This CDR3 is built from 13 residues. The V gene lost 5 bases and the J gene lost 6 bases, with 12 bases spanning the gap. CDR1 LGHDT and CDR2 YNNKEL come from the germline V gene (reference sequence). As DNA, the CDR3 is TGTGCCAGCAGCGCCGTGGGGTCCGATACGCAGTATTTT. It encodes CASSAVGSDTQYF.

This sequence joins TRBV3-1 and TRBJ2-1; 7 bases map to TRBD2. CDR3 length equals 12 residues. V gave up 4 bases and J gave up 12 bases; unmatched junction bases: 6. CDR1 LGHDT and CDR2 YNNKEL come from the germline V gene (reference sequence). CDR3 DNA sequence: TGTGCCAGCAGCCCCGGGACTATGGGGCAGTTCTTC. Its protein product is CASSPGTMGQFF.

The rearrangement links TRBV4-1 to TRBJ2-6; 9 bases line up with TRBD1. Germline V gives CDR1 MGHRA, CDR2 YSYEKL. The CDR3 runs 19 residues. With 9 bases clipped from V and 1 base from J, the junction kept 16 bases outside the gene matches. The CDR3 coding sequence is TGCGCCAGTGTTAGCCTTCCGGGACAGGGATTTTCTGGGGCCAACGTCCTGACTTTC. Its translation is CASVSLPGQGFSGANVLTF.

This clonotype is a singleton in its sample. This rearrangement joins TRBV5-1 to TRBJ1-4; tentatively, D is TRBD1 (6 bases). In germline, CDR1 is SGHRS, CDR2 YFSETQ. V lost 7 bases and J lost 2, with 15 bases in between. The CDR3 consists of 15 residues. The CDR3 region has the DNA TGCGCCAGCCGCCTCTTGGGGGGCACTAATGAAAAACTGTTTTTT. Its protein is CASRLLGGTNEKLFF.

At least ten counts were recorded for this clonotype. The chain has TRBV2 and TRBJ1-4; TRBD1 matches at 8 bases. The germline CDR1 and CDR2 sequences are SNHLY and FYNNEI. This CDR3 contains 14 residues. V trimming: 6 bases; J trimming: 5 bases; junction bases outside the gene matches: 5. The CDR3 reads CASRRDRGNEKLFF. The CDR3 DNA follows: TGTGCCAGCAGGCGCGACAGGGGAAATGAAAAACTGTTTTTT.

V is TRBV5-1 and J is TRBJ2-1, with D possibly TRBD2 on 5 matching bases. Trimming pared 7 bases from V and 8 bases from J, leaving 25 bases between. CDR3 size: 16 residues. CDR1 is SGHRS, CDR2 YFSETQ, per germline. The CDR3 sequence is CASGIRGNGMGDEQFF. The DNA of the CDR3 is TGCGCCAGCGGCATACGTGGCAATGGCATGGGAGATGAGCAGTTCTTC.

The chain couples TRBV6-6 to TRBJ1-1; a weak D match, TRBD1 (5 bases). CDR3 length: 13 amino acids. The V end was cut by 6 bases, the J end by 6 bases, with 14 bases between. Germline V gives CDR1 MNHNY, CDR2 SVGAGI (reference sequence). The CDR3 protein is CASSPSGGSEAFF. In DNA, the CDR3 is TGTGCCAGCAGCCCCTCCGGGGGGTCTGAAGCTTTCTTT.

This clonotype was seen a few times. This chain connects TRBV7-9 to TRBJ1-2; the D is unclear. With 5 bases removed from V and 8 bases from J, the gap between germline ends came to 12 bases. The CDR3 length is 12 residues. The V gene's germline CDR1 is SEHNR and CDR2 FQNEAQ (reference sequence). This CDR3 reads CASSGDGWGYTF. CDR3 nucleotides: TGTGCCAGCAGCGGTGACGGCTGGGGCTACACCTTC.